One and the same sample provided the 29 T cell receptor beta chains below, sequenced in a study of T-cell reconstitution after alpha-beta-depleted transplantation in children. As it was prepared, the TCRbeta library received unique molecular identifiers. Via MiXCR, TCRdb re-called the PCR reads, giving one row per CDR3 protein. The sample lists a few hundred thousand distinct CDR3 sequences; 10% were seen once. The sequences come from PBMCs from the stem cell graft donor, collected from the stem cell graft. The receptors stem from a human donor who donated a stem cell graft to a child with acute lymphoblastic leukemia.

CDR3 DNA sequence: TGCAGTGCTAGAGATCCGCTACAGACTTACGAGCAGTACTTC. This sequence encodes CSARDPLQTYEQYF. The rearrangement uses TRBV20-1 and TRBJ2-7, with D unclear. CDR1 and CDR2 from the germline V gene are DFQATT and SNEGSKA (reference sequence). The CDR3 runs 14 residues. V dropped 0 bases and J dropped 4 bases, with 13 bases sitting between them.

In its sample, this clonotype was seen a few times. The chain recombines TRBV5-1 with TRBJ1-1, with D perhaps matching TRBD1 (6 bases). The V gene lost 4 bases and the J gene lost 0 bases, with 16 bases spanning the gap. The CDR3 is made up of 16 amino acids. Germline-derived CDR1 and CDR2 are SGHRS and YFSETQ. The CDR3 nucleotides read TGCGCCAGCAGCCCCCAACGGGGGCGATTGAACACTGAAGCTTTCTTT. As protein: CASSPQRGRLNTEAFF.

This clonotype was counted between two and nine times. J is TRBJ1-2 and V is TRBV5-1; 7 bases agree with TRBD1. The CDR3 consists of 14 residues. Germline V gene lookup returns CDR1 SGHRS and CDR2 YFSETQ. J was trimmed by 4 bases and V by 5 bases; bases with no gene match: 8. CDR3 sequence reads: CASRPSRDSYGYTF. The CDR3 nucleotides read TGCGCCAGCAGACCTAGCAGGGACAGCTATGGCTACACCTTC.

This clonotype was detected only a few times. This rearrangement joins TRBV20-1 to TRBJ1-1; maybe TRBD1 (5 bases). The CDR3 totals 14 residues. CDR1 DFQATT and CDR2 SNEGSKA come from the germline V gene (reference sequence). Trimming shortened V by 6 bases and J by 0 bases, and 14 bases separated the two germline ends. The DNA for the CDR3 is TGCAGTGCAGAGAGGGACGGAATGAACACTGAAGCTTTCTTT. As protein: CSAERDGMNTEAFF.

This clonotype was observed a few times. The V call is TRBV7-2, the J call TRBJ2-7; unclear D gene. V was trimmed by 4 bases and J by 5 bases, leaving 6 bases between them. This CDR3 has 11 residues. Germline CDR1 and CDR2: SGHTA and FQGNSA. CDR3 DNA: TGTGCCAGCAGCTCGAACCACGAGCAGTACTTC. Protein sequence: CASSSNHEQYF.

The CDR3 sequence is CATSAYRGRAAFF. In nucleotides, the CDR3 is TGTGCCACCAGCGCTTACAGGGGGCGGGCGGCTTTCTTT. The chain recombines TRBV15 with TRBJ1-1, with 9 bases aligning to TRBD1. V shed 5 bases, J shed 11 bases, and the junction held 9 bases outside the gene matches. Germline lookup yields CDR1 LNHNV and CDR2 YYDKDF (reference sequence). The CDR3 sequence is 13 residues long.

This sequence joins TRBV7-9 and TRBJ1-2; no clear D gene. V lost 0 bases, J lost 4 bases, and 15 bases lay in between. Germline-derived CDR1 and CDR2 are SEHNR and FQNEAQ (reference sequence). This CDR3 comprises 16 residues. As DNA, the CDR3 is TGTGCCAGCAGCTTAGCGGTCCAGGCGCACGCCTATGGCTACACCTTC. It is translated as CASSLAVQAHAYGYTF.

The gene calls are TRBV6-5 and TRBJ2-1, with a tentative D call TRBD2 (6 bases). The CDR3 spans 14 residues. Germline V gene sequence: CDR1 MNHEY, CDR2 SVGAGI. V gave up 6 bases and J gave up 7 bases, with 16 bases separating them. The CDR3 loop reads CASRPTGAGNEQFF. The CDR3 DNA sequence: TGTGCCAGCAGACCTACGGGAGCGGGTAATGAGCAGTTCTTC.

This clonotype has at least ten counts. The V gene is TRBV7-3, the J gene TRBJ1-1; D call uncertain. V was cut by 3 bases and J by 2 bases, with 7 bases left in between. Germline V CDR1 and CDR2: SGHTA, FQGTGA. The CDR3 runs 13 residues. CDR3 in DNA: TGTGCCAGCAGCTTGATAGGAAACACTGAAGCTTTCTTT. It yields the protein CASSLIGNTEAFF.

The rearrangement links TRBV12-3 or TRBV12-4 to TRBJ2-3, with 12 bases matching TRBD2. CDR3 length: 16 amino acids. V gave up 5 bases and J gave up 1 base; unmatched junction bases: 4. The CDR3 is CASSMTSGSGTDTQYF. The CDR3 DNA is TGTGCCAGCAGTATGACTAGCGGGAGTGGCACAGATACGCAGTATTTT.

This clonotype was seen more than once but under ten times. The chain has TRBV4-1 and TRBJ2-3; either TRBD1 or TRBD2 may supply D (5 bases each). Germline CDR1 reads MGHRA; CDR2 reads YSYEKL. The CDR3 is made up of 17 amino acids. V was pared by 0 bases and J by 2 bases, with 15 bases between. CDR3 DNA sequence: TGCGCCAGCAGCCAAGATTTGGGACGCCAAATCACAGATACGCAGTATTTT. Translated, it gives CASSQDLGRQITDTQYF.

This clonotype has more than one count but fewer than ten. The rearrangement uses TRBV15 and TRBJ1-2; D gene uncertain. V shed 0 bases and J shed 4 bases, with 15 bases lying between them. CDR1 and CDR2 from the germline V gene are LNHNV and YYDKDF (reference sequence). The CDR3 spans 16 residues. This chain's CDR3 is CATSRDKEQLPYGYTF. The CDR3 bases are TGTGCCACCAGCAGAGATAAGGAACAGCTTCCCTATGGCTACACCTTC.

This clonotype came up many times. The V call is TRBV11-2, the J call TRBJ2-2, with 7 bases identical to TRBD1. J was trimmed by 4 bases and V by 6 bases; bases with no gene match: 8. Germline V gene lookup returns CDR1 SGHAT and CDR2 FQNNGV. There are 15 residues in the CDR3. The CDR3 region has the DNA TGTGCCAGCAGGACAGGGCGTGTGGGCACCGGGGAGCTGTTTTTT. Translated, it gives CASRTGRVGTGELFF.

V gene TRBV4-2 combines with J gene TRBJ2-7, with D possibly being TRBD1 (7 bases). The V gene lost 1 base and the J gene lost 3 bases, with 13 bases spanning the gap. Germline lookup yields CDR1 LGHNA and CDR2 YNFKEQ. The CDR3 extends over 15 amino acids. The DNA for the CDR3 is TGTGCCAGCAGCCAAGTGCCCAGGGGGGACTACGAGCAGTACTTC. It codes for CASSQVPRGDYEQYF.

The V and J genes are TRBV4-1 and TRBJ2-7; D might be TRBD2 (6 bases). This CDR3 contains 16 residues. Germline CDR1 reads MGHRA; CDR2 reads YSYEKL. V was clipped by 1 base and J by 2 bases, with 15 bases between them. The CDR3 region is CASSQVPGLATYEQYF. The CDR3, as DNA: TGCGCCAGCAGCCAAGTCCCGGGACTCGCTACCTACGAGCAGTACTTC.

In this sample, this clonotype turned up many times. The chain couples TRBV5-6 to TRBJ1-1; 9 bases fit TRBD1. This CDR3 region has 15 residues. V trimming: 4 bases; J trimming: 0 bases; junction bases outside the gene matches: 4. Looked up from germline, CDR1 is SGHDT and CDR2 is YYEEEE. CDR3 sequence: CASSIGQGLNTEAFF. For the CDR3, the DNA is TGTGCCAGCAGCATTGGACAGGGGTTGAACACTGAAGCTTTCTTT.

The table lists this clonotype with a few counts. The V gene is TRBV27, the J gene TRBJ1-4, with TRBD1 as a possible D gene (6 bases). The length of the CDR3 is 14 residues. The V gene lost 3 bases and the J gene lost 7 bases, with 12 bases spanning the gap. Germline CDR1 MNHEY, CDR2 SMNVEV (reference sequence). The CDR3 region has the DNA TGTGCCAGCAGTTTCACAGGGCTAGGTGAAAAACTGTTTTTT. Translated: CASSFTGLGEKLFF.

The table lists this clonotype with a count of one. This sequence joins TRBV9 and TRBJ1-1, with D hard to call. Trimming pared 4 bases from V and 0 bases from J, leaving 7 bases between. CDR1 is SGDLS and CDR2 is YYNGEE in the germline V gene. This CDR3 region has 13 residues. The CDR3 DNA sequence: TGTGCCAGCAGCCCCCCCCTGAACACTGAAGCTTTCTTT. As protein: CASSPPLNTEAFF.

This chain links TRBV12-3 or TRBV12-4 with TRBJ2-1; D not certain. The V gene lost 1 base and the J gene lost 8 bases, with 12 bases spanning the gap. This CDR3 has 14 amino acids. The CDR3 sequence is CASSLGTSGYEQFF. DNA of the CDR3: TGTGCCAGCAGTTTAGGGACCTCGGGCTATGAGCAGTTCTTC.

The table lists this clonotype with a few counts. The chain recombines TRBV10-3 with TRBJ2-7; D may be TRBD1 (6 bases). The CDR3 length is 15 residues. CDR1 is ENHRY and CDR2 is SYGVKD in the germline V gene. V gave up 4 bases and J gave up 1 base, with 14 bases separating them. CDR3 amino acids: CAISARDTLSYEQYF. The CDR3 coding sequence is TGTGCCATCAGTGCCCGGGACACCCTTTCCTACGAGCAGTACTTC.

This clonotype has at least ten counts. V and J are TRBV20-1 and TRBJ2-1; D possibly uses TRBD1 or TRBD2 (5 bases each). There are 12 residues in the CDR3. Trimming shortened V by 7 bases and J by 9 bases, and 16 bases separated the two germline ends. From germline, CDR1 is DFQATT and CDR2 SNEGSKA (reference sequence). Here the CDR3 reads CSVGTRRGEQFF. The CDR3 nucleotides are TGCAGTGTCGGGACCCGGAGAGGTGAGCAGTTCTTC.

A few counts support this clonotype. The CDR3 spells CASSSGLAGALGNEQFF. As DNA, the CDR3 is TGTGCCAGCAGTTCTGGACTAGCGGGAGCTCTAGGCAATGAGCAGTTCTTC. The genes are TRBV27 and TRBJ2-1; 13 nucleotides line up with TRBD2. This CDR3 comprises 17 residues. Germline assignment: CDR1 MNHEY and CDR2 SMNVEV (reference sequence). The V and J ends lost 4 bases and 6 bases, in that order; junction bases with no gene match: 9.

V usage is TRBV28 and J usage is TRBJ2-7; the D is unclear. Per the germline V gene, CDR1 is MDHEN and CDR2 is SYDVKM. Trimming removed 4 bases at V and 5 bases at J, with 9 bases between. This CDR3 region has 12 residues. In DNA, the CDR3 is TGTGCCAGCAGTTCCCCCACGGACGAGCAGTACTTC. Amino acid sequence: CASSSPTDEQYF.

A few counts support this clonotype. The chain uses TRBV7-9 and TRBJ1-1; tentatively, D is TRBD1 (5 bases). CDR3 length: 15 residues. V lost 5 bases to trimming and J lost 0 bases, with 13 bases between them. Per germline, CDR1 SEHNR and CDR2 FQNEAQ (reference sequence). Here the CDR3 reads CASSPGLGLNTEAFF. Written as DNA, the CDR3 is TGTGCCAGCAGCCCCGGGTTGGGGCTGAACACTGAAGCTTTCTTT.

The J gene is TRBJ2-5, the V gene TRBV10-3; D might be TRBD2 (6 bases). The germline V gene encodes CDR1 ENHRY and CDR2 SYGVKD. The CDR3 is made up of 13 amino acids. The germline V and J ends were trimmed by 3 bases and 5 bases, with 10 bases remaining between them. The CDR3 reads CAISDSSVETQYF. Here the CDR3 DNA reads TGTGCCATCAGTGACTCTAGCGTCGAGACCCAGTACTTC.

This rearrangement joins TRBV2 to TRBJ1-3; the D gene is possibly TRBD1 (6 bases). Germline assignment: CDR1 SNHLY and CDR2 FYNNEI. The CDR3 consists of 12 residues. The V end lost 6 bases, the J end lost 4 bases, and 7 bases lay between the germline ends. The CDR3 is CASRDSGNTIYF. In DNA form, the CDR3 reads TGTGCCAGCAGGGACAGCGGAAACACCATATATTTT.

This clonotype was counted a few times. The rearrangement joins TRBV9 to TRBJ2-6, with a possible D match to TRBD1 (6 bases). This CDR3 is built from 16 residues. Trimming stripped 0 bases from V and 2 bases from J, with 9 bases between. Germline V gene data show CDR1 as SGDLS and CDR2 as YYNGEE. Here the CDR3 reads CASSVAPGAGANVLTF. The CDR3 region has the DNA TGTGCCAGCAGCGTAGCCCCAGGGGCTGGGGCCAACGTCCTGACTTTC.

In its sample, this clonotype was seen a few times. The rearrangement joins TRBV7-3 to TRBJ2-1; TRBD2 matches 8 bases. Trimming at V came to 2 bases and at J to 0 bases, leaving 3 bases not matched to a gene. This CDR3 spans 16 amino acids. CDR1 SGHTA and CDR2 FQGTGA come from the germline V gene. CDR3 DNA: TGTGCCAGCAGCTTAGTGACTAGCGACTCCTACAATGAGCAGTTCTTC. Protein sequence: CASSLVTSDSYNEQFF.

This clonotype showed up many times. V is TRBV10-3 and J is TRBJ1-3; D not certain. The CDR3 covers 14 residues. CDR1 is ENHRY and CDR2 is SYGVKD in the germline V gene. Trimming cost V 3 bases and J 4 bases, with 10 bases left between them. The CDR3 loop is CAISEPLTGNTIYF. DNA for the CDR3: TGTGCCATCAGTGAACCACTTACCGGAAACACCATATATTTT.